The source of this TCR beta chain is a study of shared clonotypes between healthy human individuals. The length of the CDR3 is 15 residues. Germline V gives CDR1 WSHSY, CDR2 SAAADI. V dropped 3 bases and J dropped 2 bases, with 12 bases sitting between them. Sequencing was performed with immunoSEQ multiplex PCR; in TCRdb, only in-frame clones are kept and a portion is missing. The data show under 1,100,000 clones, roughly 75% seen once. Sample: memory CD4+ T cells sorted from blood. The subset here: CD45RA-negative fraction. V is TRBV10-2 and J is TRBJ2-3; D is undetermined. The TCR originated in a man younger than 35 in good health. The CDR3 DNA sequence: TGCGCCAGCAGTGATAGTCCCACTAACACAGATACGCAGTATTTT. Translated: CASSDSPTNTDTQYF.